These 3 T cell receptor beta chains were sequenced from one sample in a study of blood T cell repertoires in COVID-19. Produced via immunoSEQ multiplex PCR; TCRdb's table is partial and in-frame only. The sample carries almost 500,000 clones, approximately 86% recorded once. The specimen was PBMCs or T cells enriched from blood (not recorded which). All receptors derive from a woman in her sixties or seventies who had recovered from COVID-19.

J is TRBJ2-1 and V is TRBV24-1; 7 bases line up with TRBD1. Germline V CDR1 and CDR2: KGHDR, SFDVKD. V trimming: 2 bases; J trimming: 3 bases; junction bases outside the gene matches: 6. This CDR3 has 16 residues. The CDR3 is CATSDSRTGLYNEQFF. CDR3 in DNA: TGTGCCACCAGTGATTCAAGGACAGGTCTCTACAATGAGCAGTTCTTC.

The chain combines TRBV2 with TRBJ2-7; TRBD2 is a possible D gene (5 bases). CDR1 and CDR2 from the germline V gene are SNHLY and FYNNEI. The CDR3 has 12 amino acids. Trimming took 8 bases from V and 4 from J, leaving 12 bases between them. The CDR3 loop reads CASLLEGYEQYF. Here the CDR3 DNA reads TGTGCCAGCCTTTTAGAGGGATACGAGCAGTACTTC.

CDR3 protein: CAWTGQGALGGYTF. CDR3 nucleotides: TGTGCCTGGACTGGACAGGGGGCGCTGGGTGGCTACACCTTC. The V and J genes are TRBV30 and TRBJ1-2; 11 nucleotides align to TRBD1. The CDR3 has 14 residues. V dropped 4 bases and J dropped 7; count of bases not matched to a gene: 8. CDR1 GTSNPN and CDR2 SVGIG come from the germline V gene (reference sequence).